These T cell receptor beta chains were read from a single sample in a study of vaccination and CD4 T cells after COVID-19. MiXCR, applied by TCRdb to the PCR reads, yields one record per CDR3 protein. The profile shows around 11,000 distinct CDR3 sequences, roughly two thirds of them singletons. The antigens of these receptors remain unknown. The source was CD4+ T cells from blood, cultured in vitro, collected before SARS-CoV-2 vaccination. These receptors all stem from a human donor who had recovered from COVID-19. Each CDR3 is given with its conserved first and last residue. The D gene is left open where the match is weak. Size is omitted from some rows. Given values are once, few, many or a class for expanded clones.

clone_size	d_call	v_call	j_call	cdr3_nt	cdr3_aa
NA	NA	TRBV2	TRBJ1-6	TGTGCCAGCAGTGATGGCCGGGTTCCACCCCTCCACTTT	CASSDGRVPPLHF
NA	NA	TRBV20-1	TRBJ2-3	TGCAGTGCCAACAGACAGACAGGGCGGGGGGACACAGATACGCAGTATTTT	CSANRQTGRGDTDTQYF
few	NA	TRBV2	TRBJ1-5	TGTGCCAGCAGCGTCAGAGGGAGCAATCAGCCCCAGCATTTT	CASSVRGSNQPQHF
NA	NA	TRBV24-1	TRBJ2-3	TGTGCCACCAGTGATCCAACTTTTACAGATACGCAGTATTTT	CATSDPTFTDTQYF
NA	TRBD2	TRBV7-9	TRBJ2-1	TGTGCCAGCAGCTCCGGGACTAGCGATGCGGATGAGCAGTTCTTC	CASSSGTSDADEQFF
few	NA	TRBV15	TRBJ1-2	TGTGCCACCAGCAAAGGACAGCCCAACTATGGCTACACCTTC	CATSKGQPNYGYTF
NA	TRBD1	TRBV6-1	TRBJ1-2	TGTGCCAGCAGTCCGACAGGGACAGACTATGGCTACACCTTC	CASSPTGTDYGYTF
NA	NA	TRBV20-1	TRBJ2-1	TGCAGTGCTCGGAGCGGCTCATACAATGAGCAGTTCTTC	CSARSGSYNEQFF
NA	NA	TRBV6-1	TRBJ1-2	TGTGCCAGCAGTGAAGGGGTGGGGATCGGGGGCTACACCTTC	CASSEGVGIGGYTF
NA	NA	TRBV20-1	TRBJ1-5	TGCAGTGCTAGAGATCAACGGGGCTCGCATCAGCCCCAGCATTTT	CSARDQRGSHQPQHF
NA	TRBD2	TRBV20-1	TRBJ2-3	TGCAGTGCTAGGCTAGCGGGGGTCACAGATACGCAGTATTTT	CSARLAGVTDTQYF
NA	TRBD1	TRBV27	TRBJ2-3	TGTGCCAGCAGTTGGGTGACAGGGAGCACAGATACGCAGTATTTT	CASSWVTGSTDTQYF
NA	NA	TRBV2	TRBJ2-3	TGTGCCAGCAGTGAAGCGCGAGATACGCAGTATTTT	CASSEARDTQYF
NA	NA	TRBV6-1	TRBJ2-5	TGTGCCAGCAGTGACCCGGGACAACAGGGTTTGGGGACCCAGTACTTC	CASSDPGQQGLGTQYF
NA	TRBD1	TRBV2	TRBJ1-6	TGTGCCAGCAGTTCGGACAGGGGGTATAATTCACCCCTCCACTTT	CASSSDRGYNSPLHF
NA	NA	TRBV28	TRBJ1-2	TGTGCCAGCAAAGTAGTATGGGCAGCATCCATGGTTGATTATGGCTACACCTTC	CASKVVWAASMVDYGYTF
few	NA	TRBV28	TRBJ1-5	TGTGCCAGCAGTTTATTAGCCGGAGCCCGCAATCAGCCCCAGCATTTT	CASSLLAGARNQPQHF
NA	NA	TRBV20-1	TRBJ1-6	TGCAGTGCTAGGGCAGTAGGTGGTTCACCCCTCCACTTT	CSARAVGGSPLHF
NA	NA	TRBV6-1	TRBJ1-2	TGTGCCAGCCGCTACGGCGCAGGGGAGGGCTATGGCTACACCTTC	CASRYGAGEGYGYTF
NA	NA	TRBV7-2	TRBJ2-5	TGTGCCAGCAGCCCCCATGCAGCGAGGGGGACCCAGTACTTC	CASSPHAARGTQYF
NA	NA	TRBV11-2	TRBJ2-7	TGTGCCAGCAGCCAGGACGGGCTAGAAACCTACGAGCAGTACTTC	CASSQDGLETYEQYF
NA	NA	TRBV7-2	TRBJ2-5	TGTGCCAGCAGCCGGCCTGACCTTATCCAAGAGACCCAGTACTTC	CASSRPDLIQETQYF
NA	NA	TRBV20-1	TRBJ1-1	TGCAGTGCTAGAGACGTACTGGCAGACACTGAAGCTTTCTTT	CSARDVLADTEAFF
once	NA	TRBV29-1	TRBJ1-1	TGCAGCGCTTGGACAGCGAACACTGAAGCTTTCTTT	CSAWTANTEAFF
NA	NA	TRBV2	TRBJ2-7	TGTGCCAGCAGGTCTGTAGGGTACGAGCAGTACTTC	CASRSVGYEQYF
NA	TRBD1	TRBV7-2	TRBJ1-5	TGTGCCAGCAGCCCGGGACAGGGATTATATCAGCCCCAGCATTTT	CASSPGQGLYQPQHF
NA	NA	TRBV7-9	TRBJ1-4	TGTGCCAGCAGCTTAGCGCGTACAGCCCATCTTAATGAAAAACTGTTTTTT	CASSLARTAHLNEKLFF
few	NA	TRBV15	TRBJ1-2	TGTGCCACCAGCAGAGATCCAGTAGCTGGGGTTGGCTACACCTTC	CATSRDPVAGVGYTF
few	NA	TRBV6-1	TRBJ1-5	TGTGCCAGCAGTGGGGAGAGACACTCCAATCAGCCCCAGCATTTT	CASSGERHSNQPQHF
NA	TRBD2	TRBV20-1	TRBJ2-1	TGCAGTGCGGTAGCGGGAGGGAGGTTTTCTCGCCGTGCCTACAATGAGCAGTTCTTC	CSAVAGGRFSRRAYNEQFF
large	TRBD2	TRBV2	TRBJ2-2	TGTGCCAGCACCCAGGGACTAGCGGGAGGACGCGGGGAGCTGTTTTTT	CASTQGLAGGRGELFF
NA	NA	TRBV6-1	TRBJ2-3	TGTGCAATCAGAAGCGCAGATACGCAGTATTTT	CAIRSADTQYF
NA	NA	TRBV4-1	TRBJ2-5	TGCGCCAGCAGCCAAGTTGCGTTCTTAGAGACCCAGTACTTC	CASSQVAFLETQYF
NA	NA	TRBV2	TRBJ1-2	TGTGCCAGCAGAGACGGGGGGACGGATTCCTATGGCTACACCTTC	CASRDGGTDSYGYTF
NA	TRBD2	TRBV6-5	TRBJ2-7	TGTGCCAGCAGTTACTCGCCAGCGGGACCCTACGAGCAGTACTTC	CASSYSPAGPYEQYF
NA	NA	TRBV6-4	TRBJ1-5	TGTGCCAGCAGTGACTCGGGCAGATATTCGTCGGTTCAGCCCCAGCATTTT	CASSDSGRYSSVQPQHF
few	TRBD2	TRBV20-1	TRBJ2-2	TGCAGTGCTAGGCGCGTCGGCGGGAGGTCCACCGGGGAGCTGTTTTTT	CSARRVGGRSTGELFF
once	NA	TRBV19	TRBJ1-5	TGTGCCAGTAGTGCCCGAAACCGGGACCTCGGCCATTTGCCCCAGCATTTT	CASSARNRDLGHLPQHF
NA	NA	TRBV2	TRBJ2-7	TGTGCCAGCAGTAACCCGTTGGGGGTGACCTACGAGCAGTACTTC	CASSNPLGVTYEQYF
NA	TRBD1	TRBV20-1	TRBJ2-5	TGCAGTGCCACACCCGCTACAGGGGGGACGGGGGAGACCCAGTACTTC	CSATPATGGTGETQYF
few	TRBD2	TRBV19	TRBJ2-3	TGTGCCAGTAGTCCTCTAGCGGGAGAGGGCACAGATACGCAGTATTTT	CASSPLAGEGTDTQYF
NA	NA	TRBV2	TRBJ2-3	TGTGCCAGCAGCTCCCCAGGACAGACGGGAGTGTTGACGCAGTATTTT	CASSSPGQTGVLTQYF
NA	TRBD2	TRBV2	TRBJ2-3	TGTGCCAGCAGTGGAAGGACTAGCGGGAGCGATACGCAGTATTTT	CASSGRTSGSDTQYF
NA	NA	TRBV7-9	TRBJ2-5	TGTGCCAGCAGCGAAAACAGTCCCCAAGAGACCCAGTACTTC	CASSENSPQETQYF
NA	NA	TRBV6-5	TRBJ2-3	TGTGCCAGCAGTTACGGCCGAGAGCTAGGCACAGATACGCAGTATTTT	CASSYGRELGTDTQYF